This T cell receptor beta chain was observed in a study of cytomegalovirus exposure and HLA in healthy donors. Study-level findings and limits: Some segments of the V type, notably TRBV6-2 and TRBV6-3, were excluded as indistinguishable.

PCR was performed using 60 Vbeta and 13 Jbeta primers. The protocol was immunoSEQ multiplex PCR, while the TCRdb copy is restricted to in-frame clones and leaves out a portion. The repertoire consists of 90,000 to 120,000 clones, with over 70% occurring once and the leading ten covering around 2.3%. This clone was counted between two and nine times. Its antigen is unknown. The CDR3 has 13 residues. V dropped 4 bases and J dropped 3 bases, with 7 bases sitting between them. From germline, CDR1 is SGHRS and CDR2 YFSETQ. This sequence was found in a man aged 30 to 45 in good health and CMV-seronegative. The rearrangement uses TRBV5-1 and TRBJ2-2; D ambiguous. The source material was PBMCs. CDR3 nucleotides: TGCGCCAGCAGCAGAGGAGACACCGGGGAGCTGTTTTTT. It codes for CASSRGDTGELFF.